The 3 T cell receptor beta chains presented below share a single source sample, sequenced in a study of cytotoxic CD8 clonotypes in ibrutinib-treated CLL. Profiling relied on immunoSEQ multiplex PCR, and the TCRdb table lists in-frame clones only, not all of them. The repertoire consists of 160,000 or so clones, with approximately 80% occurring once and the leading ten covering roughly 2%. Sequencing used PBMCs, obtained after 12 months of ibrutinib treatment. These TCRs come from a human donor with chronic lymphocytic leukemia.

The V gene is TRBV27, the J gene TRBJ1-2; D unclear. Germline assignment: CDR1 MNHEY and CDR2 SMNVEV (reference sequence). The V end was cut by 6 bases, the J end by 4 bases, with 18 bases between. The CDR3 covers 15 residues. CDR3 coding DNA: TGTGCCAGCAGGTTTACCGGAACGACAAGCTATGGCTACACCTTC. Translation gives CASRFTGTTSYGYTF.

This chain joins TRBV29-1 and TRBJ2-3, with TRBD2 identical over 11 bases. CDR1 and CDR2 (germline): SQVTM, ANQGSEA. The CDR3 has 13 residues. The V gene end was trimmed by 7 bases and the J gene end by 9 bases; junction bases not matched to a gene: 9. The CDR3 sequence is CSGRVAGGPTQYF. The CDR3 DNA reads as TGCAGCGGGAGAGTAGCGGGAGGGCCAACGCAGTATTTT.

The genes are TRBV28 and TRBJ2-1; D is perhaps TRBD2 (5 bases). The germline V and J ends were trimmed by 6 bases and 1 base, with 19 bases remaining between them. The V gene's germline CDR1 is MDHEN and CDR2 SYDVKM. The CDR3 extends over 17 amino acids. The CDR3 region is CASSSRGLAQSYNEQFF. CDR3 DNA: TGTGCCAGCAGCTCCCGAGGGCTAGCCCAGTCCTACAATGAGCAGTTCTTC.